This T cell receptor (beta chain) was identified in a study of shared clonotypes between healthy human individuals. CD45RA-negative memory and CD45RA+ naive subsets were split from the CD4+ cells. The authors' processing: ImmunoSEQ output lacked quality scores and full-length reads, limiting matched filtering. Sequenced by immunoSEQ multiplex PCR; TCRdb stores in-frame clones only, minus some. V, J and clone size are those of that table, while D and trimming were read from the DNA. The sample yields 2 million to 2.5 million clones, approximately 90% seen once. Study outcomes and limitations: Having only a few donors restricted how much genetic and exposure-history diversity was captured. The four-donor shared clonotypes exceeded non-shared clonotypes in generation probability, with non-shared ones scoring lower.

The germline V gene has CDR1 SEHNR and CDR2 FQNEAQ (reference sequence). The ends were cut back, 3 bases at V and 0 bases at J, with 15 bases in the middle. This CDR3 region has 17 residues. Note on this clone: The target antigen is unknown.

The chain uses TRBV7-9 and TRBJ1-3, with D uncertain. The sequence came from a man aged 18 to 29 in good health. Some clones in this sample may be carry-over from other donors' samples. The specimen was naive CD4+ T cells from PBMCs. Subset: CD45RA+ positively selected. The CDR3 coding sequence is TGTGCCAGCAGCTTGTTGCCGCGGGCGAGCTCTGGAAACACCATATATTTT. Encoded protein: CASSLLPRASSGNTIYF.